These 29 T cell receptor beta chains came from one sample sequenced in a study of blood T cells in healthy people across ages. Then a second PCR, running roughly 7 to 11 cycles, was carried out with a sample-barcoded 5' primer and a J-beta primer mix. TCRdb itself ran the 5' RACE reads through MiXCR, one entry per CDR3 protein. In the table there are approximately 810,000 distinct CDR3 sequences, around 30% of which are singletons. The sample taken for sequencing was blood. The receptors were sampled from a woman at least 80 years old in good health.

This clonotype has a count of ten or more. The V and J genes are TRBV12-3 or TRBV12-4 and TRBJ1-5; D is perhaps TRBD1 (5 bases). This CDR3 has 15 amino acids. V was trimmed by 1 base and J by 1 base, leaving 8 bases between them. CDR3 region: CASSLGGESNQPQHF. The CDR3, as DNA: TGTGCCAGCAGTTTAGGGGGGGAGAGCAATCAGCCCCAGCATTTT.

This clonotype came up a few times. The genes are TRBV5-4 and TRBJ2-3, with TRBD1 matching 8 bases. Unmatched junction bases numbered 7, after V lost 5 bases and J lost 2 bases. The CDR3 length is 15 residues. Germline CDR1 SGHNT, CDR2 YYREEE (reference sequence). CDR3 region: CASRRWDRPTDTQYF. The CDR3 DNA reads TGTGCCAGCAGACGCTGGGACAGGCCCACAGATACGCAGTATTTT.

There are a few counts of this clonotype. CDR3 amino acids: CASSERHRMAYEQYF. The CDR3 bases are TGTGCCAGCAGCGAGAGACACCGTATGGCCTACGAGCAGTACTTC. The rearrangement uses TRBV7-8 and TRBJ2-7; D gene ambiguous. The V and J ends lost 5 bases and 2 bases respectively, with 16 bases between them. CDR3 length: 15 residues. Germline V CDR1 and CDR2: SGHVS, FQNEAQ.

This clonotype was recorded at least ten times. The CDR3 loop reads CATSRERASGAHSTDTQYF. For the CDR3, the DNA is TGTGCCACCAGCAGAGAAAGGGCTAGCGGGGCCCACAGCACAGATACGCAGTATTTT. The V and J genes are TRBV15 and TRBJ2-3; 9 nucleotides align to TRBD2. This CDR3 spans 19 amino acids. Germline CDR1 reads LNHNV; CDR2 reads YYDKDF (reference sequence). Losses at the gene ends were 0 bases for V and 0 bases for J; bases not matched to a gene: 10.

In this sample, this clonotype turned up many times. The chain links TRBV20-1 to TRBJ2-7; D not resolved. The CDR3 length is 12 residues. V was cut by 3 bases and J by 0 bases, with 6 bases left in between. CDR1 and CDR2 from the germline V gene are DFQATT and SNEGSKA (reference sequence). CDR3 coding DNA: TGCAGTGCTAGCGACGCCTCCTACGAGCAGTACTTC. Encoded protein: CSASDASYEQYF.

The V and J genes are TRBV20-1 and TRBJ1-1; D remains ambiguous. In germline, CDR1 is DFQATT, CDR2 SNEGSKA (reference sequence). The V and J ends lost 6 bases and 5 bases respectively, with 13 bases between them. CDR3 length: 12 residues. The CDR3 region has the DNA TGCAGTGCAACCCACGGAAGGACTGAAGCTTTCTTT. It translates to CSATHGRTEAFF.

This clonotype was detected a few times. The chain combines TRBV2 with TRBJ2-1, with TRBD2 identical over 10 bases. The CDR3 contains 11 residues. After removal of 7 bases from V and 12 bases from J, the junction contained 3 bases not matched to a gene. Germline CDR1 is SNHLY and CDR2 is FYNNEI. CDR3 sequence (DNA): TGTGCCAGCACCATAGCGGGGGGGCAGTTCTTC. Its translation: CASTIAGGQFF.

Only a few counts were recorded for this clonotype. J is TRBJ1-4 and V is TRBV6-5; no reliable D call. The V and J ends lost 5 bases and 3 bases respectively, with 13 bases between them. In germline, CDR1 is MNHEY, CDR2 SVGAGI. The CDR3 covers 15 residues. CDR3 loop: CASSHTFGANEKLFF. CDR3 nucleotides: TGTGCCAGCAGTCATACATTCGGGGCTAATGAAAAACTGTTTTTT.

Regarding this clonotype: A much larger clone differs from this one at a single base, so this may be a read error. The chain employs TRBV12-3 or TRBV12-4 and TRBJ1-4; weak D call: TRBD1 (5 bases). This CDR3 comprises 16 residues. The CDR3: CASSPRRGETNEKRFF. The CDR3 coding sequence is TGTGCCAGCAGTCCACGGAGGGGAGAAACTAATGAAAAACGGTTTTTT.

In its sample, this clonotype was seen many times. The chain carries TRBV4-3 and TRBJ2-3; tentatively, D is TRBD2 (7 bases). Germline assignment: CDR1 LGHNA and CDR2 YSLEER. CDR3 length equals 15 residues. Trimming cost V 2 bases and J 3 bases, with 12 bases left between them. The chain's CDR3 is CASSQRGGTTDTQYF. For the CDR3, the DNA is TGCGCCAGCAGCCAAAGGGGGGGCACTACAGATACGCAGTATTTT.

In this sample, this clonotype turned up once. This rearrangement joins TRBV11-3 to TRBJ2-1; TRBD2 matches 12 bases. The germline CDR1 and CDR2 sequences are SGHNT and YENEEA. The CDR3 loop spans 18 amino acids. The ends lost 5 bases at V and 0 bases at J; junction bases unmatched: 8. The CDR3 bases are TGTGCCAGCAGCCGGACTAGCGGGGTCACTCTCTCCTACAATGAGCAGTTCTTC. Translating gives CASSRTSGVTLSYNEQFF.

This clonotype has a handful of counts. CDR3 bases: TGTGCCTGGAGTTCTGCCCGGACAGGGAGGAATGAAAAACTGTTTTTT. Translation: CAWSSARTGRNEKLFF. The chain employs TRBV30 and TRBJ1-4, with 8 bases aligning to TRBD1. The CDR3 is made up of 16 amino acids. Germline-derived CDR1 and CDR2 are GTSNPN and SVGIG (reference sequence). V lost 2 bases, J lost 5 bases, and 10 bases stayed unmatched. Using reference TRBV30 and TRBJ1-4 for the parts outside the CDR3, the full variable domain is SQTIHQWPATLVQPVGSPLSLECTVEGTSNPNLYWYRQAAGRGLQLLFYSVGIGQISSEVPQNLSASRPQDRQFILSSKKLLLSDSGFYLCAWSSARTGRNEKLFFGSGTQLSVL.

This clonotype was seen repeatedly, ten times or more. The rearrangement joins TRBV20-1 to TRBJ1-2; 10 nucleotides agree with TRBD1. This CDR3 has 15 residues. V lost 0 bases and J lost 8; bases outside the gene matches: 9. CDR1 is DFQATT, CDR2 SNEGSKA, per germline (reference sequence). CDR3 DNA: TGCAGTGCTAGAGATAGACAGGGGGCCTTCCCAGGCTACACCTTC. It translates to CSARDRQGAFPGYTF.

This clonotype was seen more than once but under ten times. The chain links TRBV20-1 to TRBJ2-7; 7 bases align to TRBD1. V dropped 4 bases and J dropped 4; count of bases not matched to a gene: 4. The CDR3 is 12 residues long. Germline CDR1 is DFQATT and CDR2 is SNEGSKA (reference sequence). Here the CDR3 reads CSANPTGYEQYF. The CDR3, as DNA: TGCAGTGCTAACCCGACAGGGTACGAGCAGTACTTC.

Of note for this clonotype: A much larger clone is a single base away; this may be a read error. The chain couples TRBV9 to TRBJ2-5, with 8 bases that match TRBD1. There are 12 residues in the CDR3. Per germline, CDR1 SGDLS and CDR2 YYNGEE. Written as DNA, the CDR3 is TGTGCCGGCAGCGGCAGGGGGCTGGAGCAGTACTTC. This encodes CAGSGRGLEQYF. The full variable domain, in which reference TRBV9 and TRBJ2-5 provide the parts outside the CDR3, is DSGVTQTPKHLITATGQRVTLRCSPRSGDLSVYWYQQSLDQGLQFLIQYYNGEERAKGNILERFSAQQFPDLHSELNLSSLELGDSALYFCAGSGRGLEQYFGPGTRLLVL.

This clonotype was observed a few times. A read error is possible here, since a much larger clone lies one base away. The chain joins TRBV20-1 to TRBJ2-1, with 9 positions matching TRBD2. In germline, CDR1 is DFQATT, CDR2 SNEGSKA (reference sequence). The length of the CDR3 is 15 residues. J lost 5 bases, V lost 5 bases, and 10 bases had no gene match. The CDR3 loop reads CSAPKAGGRDNEQFF. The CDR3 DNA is TGCAGTGCTCCTAAGGCGGGGGGGCGAGACAATGAGCAGTTCTTC.

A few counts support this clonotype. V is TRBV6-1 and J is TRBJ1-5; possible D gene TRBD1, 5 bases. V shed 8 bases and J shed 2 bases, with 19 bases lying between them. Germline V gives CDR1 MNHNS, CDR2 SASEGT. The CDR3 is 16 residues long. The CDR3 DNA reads TGTGCCAGCGTTGATAGGGGCGATTGGGGCAATCAGCCCCAGCATTTT. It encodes CASVDRGDWGNQPQHF.

The CDR3 sequence: CASGSGQVPFEQYF. CDR3 nucleotides: TGTGCCAGCGGGTCAGGGCAGGTTCCCTTCGAGCAGTACTTC. The chain employs TRBV28 and TRBJ2-5, with D possibly matching TRBD1 (5 bases). The J call is in doubt because the DNA end fits TRBJ2-7 better. The CDR3 totals 14 residues. CDR1 is MDHEN, CDR2 SYDVKM, per germline.

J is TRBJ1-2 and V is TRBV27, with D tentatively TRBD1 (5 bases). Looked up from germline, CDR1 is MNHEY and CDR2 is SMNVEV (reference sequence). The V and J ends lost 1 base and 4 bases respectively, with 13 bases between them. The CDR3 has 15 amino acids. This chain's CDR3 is CASSLFPGPGYGYTF. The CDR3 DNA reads TGTGCCAGCAGTTTATTCCCAGGGCCCGGCTATGGCTACACCTTC.

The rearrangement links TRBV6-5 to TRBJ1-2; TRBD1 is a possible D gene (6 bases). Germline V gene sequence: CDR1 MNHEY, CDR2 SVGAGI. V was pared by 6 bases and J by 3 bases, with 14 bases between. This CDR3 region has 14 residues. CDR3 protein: CASSYGGGHYGYTF. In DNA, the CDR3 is TGTGCCAGCAGCTATGGGGGGGGCCACTATGGCTACACCTTC.

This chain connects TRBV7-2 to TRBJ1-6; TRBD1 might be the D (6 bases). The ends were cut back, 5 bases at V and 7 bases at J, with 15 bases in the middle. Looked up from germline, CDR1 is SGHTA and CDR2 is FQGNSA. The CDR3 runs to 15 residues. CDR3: CASSPTEQGNSPLHF. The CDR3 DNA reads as TGTGCCAGCAGCCCCACCGAACAGGGAAATTCACCCCTCCACTTT.

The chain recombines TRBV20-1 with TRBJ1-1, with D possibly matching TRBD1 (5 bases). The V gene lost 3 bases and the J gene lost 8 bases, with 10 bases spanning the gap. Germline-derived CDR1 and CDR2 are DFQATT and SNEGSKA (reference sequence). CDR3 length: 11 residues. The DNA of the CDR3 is TGCAGTGCTAGCAGGGAGGTGGAAGCTTTCTTT. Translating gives CSASREVEAFF.

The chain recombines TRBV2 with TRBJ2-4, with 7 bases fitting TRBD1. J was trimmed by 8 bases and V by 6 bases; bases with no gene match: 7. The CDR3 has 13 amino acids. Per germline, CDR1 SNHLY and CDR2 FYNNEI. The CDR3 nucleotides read TGTGCCAGCAGCCCAGGGGGACGAGACATTCAGTACTTC. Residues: CASSPGGRDIQYF.

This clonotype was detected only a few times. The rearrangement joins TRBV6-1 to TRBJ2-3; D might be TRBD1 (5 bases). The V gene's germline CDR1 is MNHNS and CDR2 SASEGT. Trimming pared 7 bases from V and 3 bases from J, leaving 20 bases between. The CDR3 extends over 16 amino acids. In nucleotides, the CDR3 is TGTGCCAGCACCCCCCAGGACACCCTGAGGACAGATACGCAGTATTTT. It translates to CASTPQDTLRTDTQYF.

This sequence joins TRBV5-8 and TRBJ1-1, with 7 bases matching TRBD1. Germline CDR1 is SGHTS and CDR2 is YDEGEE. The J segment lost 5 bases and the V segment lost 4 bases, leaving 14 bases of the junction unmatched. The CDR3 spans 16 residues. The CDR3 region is CASSLRQGRVGTEAFF. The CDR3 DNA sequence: TGTGCCAGCAGCCTTCGACAGGGAAGGGTAGGGACTGAAGCTTTCTTT.

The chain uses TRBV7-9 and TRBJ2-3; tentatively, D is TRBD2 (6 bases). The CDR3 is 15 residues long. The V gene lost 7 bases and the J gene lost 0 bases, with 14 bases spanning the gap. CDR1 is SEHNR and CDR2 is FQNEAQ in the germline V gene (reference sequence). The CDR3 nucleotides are TGTGCCAGCACCCGATCCAGCGGGAGCACAGATACGCAGTATTTT. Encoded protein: CASTRSSGSTDTQYF.

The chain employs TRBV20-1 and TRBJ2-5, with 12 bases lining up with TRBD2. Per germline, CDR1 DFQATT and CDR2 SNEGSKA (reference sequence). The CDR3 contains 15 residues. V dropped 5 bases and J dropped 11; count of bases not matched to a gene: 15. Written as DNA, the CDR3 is TGCAGTGCTCCTAAGACTAGCGGGAGTTCCGGTGAGCAGTACTTC. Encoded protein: CSAPKTSGSSGEQYF.

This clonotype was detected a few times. The CDR3 here is CASRWGQGFTF. For the CDR3, the DNA is TGTGCCAGCAGGTGGGGTCAAGGTTTCACCTTC. The chain recombines TRBV7-2 with TRBJ1-2, with D unclear. The V gene's germline CDR1 is SGHTA and CDR2 FQGNSA. V shed 6 bases and J shed 13 bases, with 15 bases lying between them. The CDR3 is 11 amino acids. Combining the CDR3 with reference TRBV7-2 and TRBJ1-2 gives the whole variable domain GAGVSQSPSNKVTEKGKDVELRCDPISGHTALYWYRQSLGQGLEFLIYFQGNSAPDKSGLPSDRFSAERTGGSVSTLTIQRTQQEDSAVYLCASRWGQGFTFGSGTRLTVV.

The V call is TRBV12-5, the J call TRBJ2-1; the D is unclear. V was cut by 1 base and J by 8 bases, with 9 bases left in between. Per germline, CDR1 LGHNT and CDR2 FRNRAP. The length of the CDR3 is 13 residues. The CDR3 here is CASGLASWDEQFF. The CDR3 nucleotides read TGTGCTAGTGGTTTGGCTTCTTGGGATGAGCAGTTCTTC.